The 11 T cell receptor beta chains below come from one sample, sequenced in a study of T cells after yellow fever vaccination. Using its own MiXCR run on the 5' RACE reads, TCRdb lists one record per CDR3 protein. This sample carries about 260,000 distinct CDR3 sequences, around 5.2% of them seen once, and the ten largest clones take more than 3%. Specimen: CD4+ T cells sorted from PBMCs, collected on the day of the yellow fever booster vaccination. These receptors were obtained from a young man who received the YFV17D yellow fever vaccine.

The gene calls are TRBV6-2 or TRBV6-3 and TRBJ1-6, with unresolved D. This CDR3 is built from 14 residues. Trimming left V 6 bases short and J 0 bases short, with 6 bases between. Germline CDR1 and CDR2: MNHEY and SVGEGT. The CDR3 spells CASSGISYNSPLHF. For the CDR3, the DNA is TGTGCCAGCAGCGGGATCTCCTATAATTCACCCCTCCACTTT.

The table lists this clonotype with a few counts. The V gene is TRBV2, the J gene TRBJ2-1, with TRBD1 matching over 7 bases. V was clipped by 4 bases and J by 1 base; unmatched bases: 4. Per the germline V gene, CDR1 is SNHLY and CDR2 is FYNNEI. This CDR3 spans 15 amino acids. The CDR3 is CASSADRASYNEQFF. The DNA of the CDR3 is TGTGCCAGCAGTGCTGACAGGGCATCCTACAATGAGCAGTTCTTC.

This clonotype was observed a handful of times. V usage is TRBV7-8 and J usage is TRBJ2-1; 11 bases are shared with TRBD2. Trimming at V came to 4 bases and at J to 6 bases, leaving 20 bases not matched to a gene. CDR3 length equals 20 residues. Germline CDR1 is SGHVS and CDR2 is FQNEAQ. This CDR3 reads CASSYIRGLAGGEDLNEQFF. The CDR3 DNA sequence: TGTGCCAGCAGCTATATCAGGGGATTAGCGGGGGGGGAGGACCTCAATGAGCAGTTCTTC.

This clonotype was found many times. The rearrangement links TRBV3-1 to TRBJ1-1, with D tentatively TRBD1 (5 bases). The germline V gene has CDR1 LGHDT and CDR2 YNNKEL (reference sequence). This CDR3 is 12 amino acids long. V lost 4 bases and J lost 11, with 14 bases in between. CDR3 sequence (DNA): TGTGCCAGCAGCCCCCGGGGCAGGAGGGCTTTCTTT. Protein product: CASSPRGRRAFF.

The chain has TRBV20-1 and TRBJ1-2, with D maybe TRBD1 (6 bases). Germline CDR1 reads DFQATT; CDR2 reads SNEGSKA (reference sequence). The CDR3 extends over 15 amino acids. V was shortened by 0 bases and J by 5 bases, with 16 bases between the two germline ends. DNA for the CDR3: TGCAGTGCTAGAGAGTCGAGAGGGGGGGAATATGGCTACACCTTC. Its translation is CSARESRGGEYGYTF.

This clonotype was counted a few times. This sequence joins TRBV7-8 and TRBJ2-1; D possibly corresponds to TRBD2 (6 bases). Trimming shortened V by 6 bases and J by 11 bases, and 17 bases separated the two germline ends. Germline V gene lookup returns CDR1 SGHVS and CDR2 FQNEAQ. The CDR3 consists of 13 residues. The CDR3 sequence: CASRGLSAGKQFF. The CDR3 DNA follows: TGTGCCAGCAGGGGCCTAAGCGCGGGAAAGCAGTTCTTC.

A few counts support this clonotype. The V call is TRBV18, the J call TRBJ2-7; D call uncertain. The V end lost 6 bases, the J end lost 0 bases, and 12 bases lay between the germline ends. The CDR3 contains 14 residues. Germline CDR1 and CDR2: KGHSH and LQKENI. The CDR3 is CASSPSVRSYEQYV. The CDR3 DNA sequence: TGTGCCAGCTCCCCCTCGGTCCGCTCCTACGAGCAGTACGTC.

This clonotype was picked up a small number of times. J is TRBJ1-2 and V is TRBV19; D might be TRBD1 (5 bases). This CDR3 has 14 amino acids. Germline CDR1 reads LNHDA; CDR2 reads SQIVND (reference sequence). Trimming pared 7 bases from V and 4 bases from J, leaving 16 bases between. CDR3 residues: CASKVSTVSYGYTF. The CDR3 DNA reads TGTGCCAGTAAAGTATCGACAGTCTCCTATGGCTACACCTTC.

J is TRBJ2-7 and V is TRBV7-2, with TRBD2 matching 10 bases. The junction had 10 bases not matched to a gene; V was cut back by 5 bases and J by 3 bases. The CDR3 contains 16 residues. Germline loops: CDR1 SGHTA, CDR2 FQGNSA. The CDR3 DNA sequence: TGTGCCAGCAGCGCGACTTCTAGCGGGGGCCTCTACGAGCAGTACTTC. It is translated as CASSATSSGGLYEQYF.

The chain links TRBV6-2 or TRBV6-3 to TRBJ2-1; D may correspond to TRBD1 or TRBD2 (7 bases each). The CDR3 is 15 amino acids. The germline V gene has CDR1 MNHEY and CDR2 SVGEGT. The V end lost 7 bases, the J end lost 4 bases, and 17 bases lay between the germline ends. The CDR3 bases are TGTGCCAGCAAAGCGGGGACAGTAACATACAATGAGCAGTTCTTC. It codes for CASKAGTVTYNEQFF.

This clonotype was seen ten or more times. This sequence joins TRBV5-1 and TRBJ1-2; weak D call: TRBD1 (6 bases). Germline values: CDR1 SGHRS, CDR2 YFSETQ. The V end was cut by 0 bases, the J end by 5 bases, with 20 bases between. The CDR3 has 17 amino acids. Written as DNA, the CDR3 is TGCGCCAGCAGCTTGGTTCCCCCGGCAGGGGTGTCTTATGGCTACACCTTC. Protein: CASSLVPPAGVSYGYTF.